This T cell receptor beta chain was documented in a study of cytomegalovirus exposure and HLA in healthy donors. Study observations and caveats: In a later analysis, TCR beta V- and J-gene trimming was associated with a missense DCLRE1C variant. Near-uniform donor sequencing depth was presumed by presence/absence analyses.

As concerns this clone: Its antigen is still unknown.

Germline loops: CDR1 LGHNA, CDR2 YNFKEQ. The V gene lost 8 bases and the J gene lost 0 bases, with 9 bases spanning the gap. This CDR3 has 13 amino acids. 13 Jbeta primers and 60 Vbeta primers were used for the PCR. Here immunoSEQ multiplex PCR was the method, and the copy in TCRdb shows in-frame clones only, minus some. The data show 60,000 to 65,000 clones, 71% seen once. This clonotype was sampled from a man aged 45 to 65 in good health and CMV-seropositive. This chain uses TRBV4-2 with TRBJ2-3; no clear D. Sequencing was carried out using PBMCs. The CDR3 spells CASLSPSTDTQYF. As DNA, the CDR3 is TGTGCCAGCCTCTCCCCTAGCACAGATACGCAGTATTTT.